One and the same sample provided the 21 T cell receptor beta chains below, sequenced in a study of breast tumors, draining lymph nodes, adjacent tissues. Breast cancer patients provided tissue from their axillary draining lymph nodes. MiXCR was run by TCRdb on the multiplex PCR reads, yielding one entry per CDR3 protein. The table has about 150,000 distinct CDR3 sequences, 20% to 25% seen once; the top ten hold around 2.6%. The sequenced sample consisted of axillary lymph node tissue. The origin of the receptors is a female donor with breast cancer. Some clones in this sample may be carry-over from other donors' samples.

About this clonotype: The germline gene is not matched at one end of the junction; a read error may be the cause. The chain links TRBV6-6 to TRBJ2-5; 7 bases align to TRBD1. From germline, CDR1 is MNHNY and CDR2 SVGAGI (reference sequence). This CDR3 comprises 15 residues. CDR3 in DNA: TGTGCCAGCAGTTACGACCGACAGGGACCGGAGACCCGGTACTTC. This translates into CASSYDRQGPETRYF.

In regard to this clonotype: A much larger clone lies a single base off, so this may be a read error. The V and J genes are TRBV27 and TRBJ2-1; D is undetermined. Germline V gene lookup returns CDR1 MNHEY and CDR2 SMNVEV (reference sequence). The CDR3 length is 16 residues. The V gene lost 2 bases and the J gene lost 2 bases, with 13 bases spanning the gap. CDR3 coding DNA: TGTGCCAGCAGTTTAGCAGTCCGGGTTCCCTACAATGAGCAGTTCTTC. Its protein product is CASSLAVRVPYNEQFF.

The chain is built from TRBV4-2 and TRBJ2-4, with D unresolved. Germline V lookup: CDR1 LGHNA, CDR2 YNFKEQ. This CDR3 is 15 amino acids long. V lost 1 base and J 7 bases, leaving 14 bases between the germline ends. CDR3 DNA: TGTGCCAGCAGCCAAGGACGGGTTTATGGGAACATTCAGTACTTC. Translated: CASSQGRVYGNIQYF.

This clonotype was detected many times. V gene TRBV24-1 combines with J gene TRBJ2-5, with 11 nucleotides matching TRBD1. The germline V gene has CDR1 KGHDR and CDR2 SFDVKD. The CDR3 is 16 residues long. After removal of 0 bases from V and 2 bases from J, the junction contained 1 base not matched to a gene. The CDR3: CATSDLGTGGQETQYF. CDR3 sequence (DNA): TGTGCCACCAGTGATTTGGGGACAGGGGGGCAAGAGACCCAGTACTTC.

V is TRBV18 and J is TRBJ2-7; 12 bases fit TRBD2. V gave up 3 bases and J gave up 1 base; unmatched junction bases: 7. CDR3 size: 17 residues. Germline V gene lookup returns CDR1 KGHSH and CDR2 LQKENI. Here the CDR3 reads CASSPRLAGVKSYEQYF. Written as DNA, the CDR3 is TGTGCCAGCTCACCCCGACTAGCGGGAGTTAAGTCCTACGAGCAGTACTTC.

This clonotype was observed at least ten times. The J gene is TRBJ2-1, the V gene TRBV20-1; 9 nucleotides line up with TRBD2. Trimming removed 5 bases from V and 4 bases from J; junction bases left unmatched: 12. The germline CDR1 and CDR2 sequences are DFQATT and SNEGSKA (reference sequence). The CDR3 is made up of 16 amino acids. This CDR3 is CSAHRRAGGRYNEQFF. CDR3 DNA sequence: TGCAGTGCTCACCGGCGGGCGGGAGGGAGGTACAATGAGCAGTTCTTC.

There are many counts of this clonotype. V and J are TRBV27 and TRBJ2-5; TRBD1 aligns across 7 bases. CDR1 is MNHEY and CDR2 is SMNVEV in the germline V gene (reference sequence). Germline trimming cut 4 bases from V and 7 bases from J; bases unmatched to any gene: 12. The CDR3 is made up of 15 amino acids. The CDR3 sequence is CASSWRGGPEGTQYF. CDR3 sequence (DNA): TGTGCCAGCAGTTGGAGAGGGGGCCCTGAAGGGACCCAGTACTTC.

In its sample, this clonotype was seen many times. The gene calls are TRBV12-3 or TRBV12-4 and TRBJ2-5, with D possibly being TRBD2 (7 bases). The CDR3 runs to 15 residues. The V end was cut by 2 bases, the J end by 2 bases, with 12 bases between. The CDR3 protein is CASSLRGAGQETQYF. The CDR3 region has the DNA TGTGCCAGCAGTTTACGGGGGGCTGGTCAAGAGACCCAGTACTTC.

This clonotype was recorded many times. The chain employs TRBV14 and TRBJ2-2; 10 nucleotides align to TRBD2. V was pared by 6 bases and J by 5 bases, with 3 bases of the junction left unmatched. Germline CDR1 reads SGHDN; CDR2 reads FVKESK. This CDR3 comprises 14 residues. CDR3 nucleotides: TGTGCCAGCAGGAGTAGCGGGAGGACCGGGGAGCTGTTTTTT. It translates to CASRSSGRTGELFF.

This clonotype has ten or more counts. V usage is TRBV20-1 and J usage is TRBJ1-4; the D gene is possibly TRBD1 (5 bases). V was trimmed by 5 bases and J by 8 bases, leaving 21 bases between them. CDR3 length equals 15 residues. Looked up from germline, CDR1 is DFQATT and CDR2 is SNEGSKA (reference sequence). In DNA form, the CDR3 reads TGCAGTGCTCACCTCTCGGGCAGGGTAGACGAAAAACTGTTTTTT. This translates into CSAHLSGRVDEKLFF.

There are many counts of this clonotype. V and J are TRBV7-9 and TRBJ1-6; TRBD1 might be the D (6 bases). Germline-derived CDR1 and CDR2 are SEHNR and FQNEAQ (reference sequence). V was shortened by 6 bases and J by 0 bases, with 12 bases between the two germline ends. The CDR3 spans 16 residues. CDR3 DNA sequence: TGTGCCAGCAGGCCAACAGGGAGCTCCTATAATTCACCCCTCCACTTT. Translated, it gives CASRPTGSSYNSPLHF.

With respect to this clonotype: At one boundary the junction diverges from the germline segment, which might be a read error. This chain uses TRBV6-1 with TRBJ1-5, with a possible D match to TRBD1 (5 bases). Germline V CDR1 and CDR2: MNHNS, SASEGT. CDR3 length: 15 residues. CDR3 in DNA: TGTGCCAGCAGTGAAGTCCAGGGTCGCAATCAGTCCCAGCATTTT. Translation gives CASSEVQGRNQSQHF.

This clonotype was detected ten times or more. The chain links TRBV15 to TRBJ2-7; D ambiguous. Germline V gene sequence: CDR1 LNHNV, CDR2 YYDKDF (reference sequence). The CDR3 consists of 15 residues. Trimming shortened V by 5 bases and J by 2 bases, and 16 bases separated the two germline ends. CDR3 DNA: TGTGCCACCAGCGGAAGATTGGACGATACCTACGAGCAGTACTTC. Its protein product is CATSGRLDDTYEQYF.

This clonotype was seen many times. This sequence joins TRBV4-1 and TRBJ2-1; TRBD2 matches at 14 bases. J gave up 5 bases and V 0 bases, and 9 bases lay outside the gene matches. The CDR3 length is 19 residues. Per the germline V gene, CDR1 is MGHRA and CDR2 is YSYEKL. This chain's CDR3 is CASSQDFTGTSGRNNEQFF. CDR3 sequence (DNA): TGCGCCAGCAGCCAAGATTTTACCGGGACTAGCGGGAGAAACAATGAGCAGTTCTTC.

This clonotype was detected once. V usage is TRBV7-9 and J usage is TRBJ2-3; 8 nucleotides align to TRBD2. The CDR3 is 15 amino acids. The germline V gene has CDR1 SEHNR and CDR2 FQNEAQ (reference sequence). The V and J ends lost 5 bases and 0 bases, in that order; junction bases with no gene match: 4. As DNA, the CDR3 is TGTGCCAGCAGCGCGACTAGCGTTAGCACAGATACGCAGTATTTT. This translates into CASSATSVSTDTQYF.

This clonotype showed up many times. The V call is TRBV29-1, the J call TRBJ2-3; 9 positions agree with TRBD2. J gave up 5 bases and V 8 bases, and 8 bases lay outside the gene matches. Germline loops: CDR1 SQVTM, CDR2 ANQGSEA. The CDR3 is 13 amino acids. CDR3 sequence (DNA): TGCAGCCCCCAGGTACTAGCGGGAGATACGCAGTATTTT. This gives the protein CSPQVLAGDTQYF.

With regard to this clonotype: A read error may produce the germline difference seen at one junction end. This sequence joins TRBV19 and TRBJ2-7, with D perhaps TRBD1 or TRBD2 (6 bases each). Germline values: CDR1 LNHDA, CDR2 SQIVND (reference sequence). The CDR3 contains 13 residues. CDR3 amino acids: CASTGAGHHEQYF. The CDR3, as DNA: TGTGCGAGTACGGGGGCAGGACACCACGAGCAGTACTTC.

This clonotype showed up many times. The chain employs TRBV11-3 and TRBJ2-5; D is unresolved. There are 15 residues in the CDR3. Germline CDR1 SGHNT, CDR2 YENEEA. Trimming left V 1 base short and J 2 bases short, with 11 bases between. The CDR3 sequence: CASSLVASEQETQYF. DNA for the CDR3: TGTGCCAGCAGCTTAGTAGCCAGCGAGCAAGAGACCCAGTACTTC.

This clonotype was seen repeatedly, ten times or more. V and J are TRBV20-1 and TRBJ2-3; 10 bases align to TRBD2. CDR3 length equals 20 residues. J gave up 1 base and V 3 bases, and 19 bases lay outside the gene matches. The germline CDR1 and CDR2 sequences are DFQATT and SNEGSKA (reference sequence). In nucleotides, the CDR3 is TGCAGTGCTAGTCCCGGTCTCTCGGCTAGCGGGAGAGTAGGCACAGATACGCAGTATTTT. This gives the protein CSASPGLSASGRVGTDTQYF.

This clonotype occurred once. This may arise from a read error, as a much more abundant clone is one base away. It is likely a read error, because the conserved phenylalanine at the end of the CDR3 is missing. The V and J genes are TRBV7-2 and TRBJ1-6; D remains unclear. The CDR3 covers 17 residues. Deletions cut 1 base from V and 0 bases from J, with 10 bases between. CDR1 and CDR2 (germline): SGHTA, FQGNSA. The CDR3 sequence is CASSLVGFSSYNSPLHL. DNA for the CDR3: TGTGCCAGCAGCTTAGTCGGTTTCAGCTCCTATAATTCACCCCTCCACCTT.

This clonotype was counted between two and nine times. A read error may be the cause here, since a much bigger clone is one base away. The chain carries TRBV19 and TRBJ2-2; D uncertain. The CDR3 is 15 amino acids. Between the trimmed V and J ends, which lost 4 bases and 2 bases, there was a span of 11 bases. Germline lookup yields CDR1 LNHDA and CDR2 SQIVND (reference sequence). This chain's CDR3 is CASSTRQTNTGELFF. The CDR3 DNA follows: TGTGCCAGTAGTACAAGGCAGACAAACACCGGGGAGCTGTTTTTT. Using reference TRBV19 and TRBJ2-2 for the parts outside the CDR3, the full variable domain is DGGITQSPKYLFRKEGQNVTLSCEQNLNHDAMYWYRQDPGQGLRLIYYSQIVNDFQKGDIAEGYSVSREKKESFPLTVTSAQKNPTAFYLCASSTRQTNTGELFFGEGSRLTVL.